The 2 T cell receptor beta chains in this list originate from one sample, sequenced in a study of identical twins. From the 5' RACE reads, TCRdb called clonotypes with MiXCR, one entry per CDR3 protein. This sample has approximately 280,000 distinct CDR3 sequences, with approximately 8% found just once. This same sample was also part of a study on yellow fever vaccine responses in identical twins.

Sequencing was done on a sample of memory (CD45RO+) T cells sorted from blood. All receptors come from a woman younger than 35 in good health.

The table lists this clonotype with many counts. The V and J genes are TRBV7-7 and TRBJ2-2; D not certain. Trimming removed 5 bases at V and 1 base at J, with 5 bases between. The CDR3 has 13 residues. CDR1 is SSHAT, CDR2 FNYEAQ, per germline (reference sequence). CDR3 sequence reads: CASSSENTGELFF. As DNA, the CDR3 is TGTGCCAGCAGCAGTGAGAACACCGGGGAGCTGTTTTTT.

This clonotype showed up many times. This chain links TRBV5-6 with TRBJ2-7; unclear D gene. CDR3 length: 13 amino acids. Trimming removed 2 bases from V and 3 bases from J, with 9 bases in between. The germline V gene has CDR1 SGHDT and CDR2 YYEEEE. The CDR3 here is CASSLSPNYEQYV. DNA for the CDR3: TGTGCCAGCAGCTTATCCCCTAACTACGAGCAGTACGTC.